This TCR beta chain was recovered during a study of identifying expanded T cells in peripheral blood. Regarding the study as a whole: Technical replicates showed approximately 1.2 changed clones; two weeks about 16; four weeks 19. Clone count variance between roughly 2-week samples rose with total template count.

As regards this clone: As yet, its antigen is unknown.

The CDR3 has 14 amino acids. Germline V gives CDR1 MNHEY, CDR2 SVGAGI. V was cut by 2 bases and J by 2 bases, with 9 bases left in between. No infections or other immune events were documented during collection. Method: immunoSEQ multiplex PCR; TCRdb's copy keeps in-frame clones and lacks some. The sample lists under 150,000 clones; roughly 84% were seen once. The receptor was isolated from a person between 18 and 75 years old in good health. The chain couples TRBV6-5 to TRBJ1-1, with a tentative D call TRBD1 (5 bases). Sequences were obtained from blood. The CDR3 loop is CASSYGQGNTEAFF. The CDR3 DNA reads TGTGCCAGCAGTTACGGGCAGGGAAACACTGAAGCTTTCTTT.